This T cell receptor beta chain was recovered during a study of control samples from healthy donors and cancer patients. V trimming: 2 bases; J trimming: 7 bases; junction bases outside the gene matches: 6. This CDR3 comprises 15 residues. Per germline, CDR1 SGHVS and CDR2 FQNEAQ. The assay was immunoSEQ multiplex PCR, and TCRdb's table has in-frame clones only and misses some. Found here are 150,000 to 200,000 clones, 91% of them singletons; the top ten hold roughly 1.6%. Specimen: blood. The chain recombines TRBV7-8 with TRBJ2-1, with 9 bases matching TRBD2. The clonotype was recovered from a woman in her 30s in good health. CDR3 bases: TGTGCCAGCAGCTTATCGCGGGGGGGCCTGAATGAGCAGTTCTTC. It translates to CASSLSRGGLNEQFF.